The next 31 T cell receptor beta chains were all read from a single sample in a study of T cell changes during pregnancy in multiple sclerosis. TCRdb keeps only in-frame clones here, not all; method: immunoSEQ multiplex PCR. The sample shows 45,000 to 55,000 clones, around 94% of them seen only once. Sample: CD4+ T cells from peripheral blood mononuclear cells, taken in the second trimester of pregnancy. The source is a female donor in good health, enrolled as a control in a pregnancy study.

The gene calls are TRBV11-2 and TRBJ2-1, with TRBD2 identical over 8 bases. The ends lost 5 bases at V and 7 bases at J; junction bases unmatched: 19. The CDR3 totals 18 residues. Looked up from germline, CDR1 is SGHAT and CDR2 is FQNNGV. The CDR3 DNA is TGTGCCAGCAGCCCTATAGCCCAGGCGGGAGGTGGAGTGAATGAGCAGTTCTTC. It translates to CASSPIAQAGGGVNEQFF.

V and J are TRBV28 and TRBJ2-7, with TRBD1 matching over 12 bases. Trimming at V came to 5 bases and at J to 0 bases, leaving 5 bases not matched to a gene. Germline CDR1 is MDHEN and CDR2 is SYDVKM. CDR3 length: 16 residues. DNA of the CDR3: TGTGCCAGCAGTAGAGGGACAGGGGGCACCTCCTACGAGCAGTACTTC. It encodes CASSRGTGGTSYEQYF.

This chain links TRBV5-8 with TRBJ1-5; 9 nucleotides match TRBD1. The J segment lost 6 bases and the V segment lost 4 bases, leaving 2 bases of the junction unmatched. Germline lookup yields CDR1 SGHTS and CDR2 YDEGEE. The CDR3 is 13 residues long. The CDR3, as DNA: TGTGCCAGCAGCAAGGACAGGGGTCAGCCCCAGCATTTT. Translation: CASSKDRGQPQHF.

The CDR3 DNA sequence: TGTGCCAGCAGCACGACTAACACAGATACGCAGTATTTT. Protein product: CASSTTNTDTQYF. This chain links TRBV7-2 with TRBJ2-3, with D possibly matching TRBD2 (5 bases). CDR1 and CDR2 from the germline V gene are SGHTA and FQGNSA. CDR3 length equals 13 residues. V lost 5 bases and J 2 bases, leaving 8 bases between the germline ends.

This chain links TRBV19 with TRBJ1-4; tentatively, D is TRBD1 (5 bases). V was cut by 5 bases and J by 8 bases, with 18 bases left in between. This CDR3 spans 15 amino acids. From germline, CDR1 is LNHDA and CDR2 SQIVND (reference sequence). CDR3 bases: TGTGCCAGTAGTCCCGGTAGCGGGACGTGGGAAAAACTGTTTTTT. Translation: CASSPGSGTWEKLFF.

The chain recombines TRBV10-3 with TRBJ2-7; 9 bases align to TRBD1. CDR1 and CDR2 (germline): ENHRY, SYGVKD. V trimming: 3 bases; J trimming: 6 bases; junction bases outside the gene matches: 3. The CDR3 spans 13 residues. CDR3 DNA sequence: TGTGCCATCAGTGATGGGGACAGGGTCGAGCAGTACTTC. Its translation: CAISDGDRVEQYF.

The CDR3 DNA reads as TGCGCCAGCAGCTTGGACAGGGCTTTTAACGAGCAGTACTTC. Its translation: CASSLDRAFNEQYF. The genes are TRBV5-1 and TRBJ2-7, with a tentative D call TRBD1 (6 bases). This CDR3 has 14 residues. CDR1 is SGHRS, CDR2 YFSETQ, per germline. The V end lost 0 bases, the J end lost 5 bases, and 12 bases lay between the germline ends.

The V and J genes are TRBV5-6 and TRBJ1-5; possible D gene TRBD1, 5 bases. The CDR3 is 12 residues long. Between the trimmed V and J ends, which lost 7 bases and 6 bases, there was a span of 11 bases. CDR1 is SGHDT, CDR2 YYEEEE, per germline. In DNA form, the CDR3 reads TGTGCCAGCTCGTCCGGGGGTCAGCCCCAGCATTTT. Encoded protein: CASSSGGQPQHF.

Here the CDR3 DNA reads TGCGCCAGCAGCTTCGAACTAGCGGATCGCACAGATACGCAGTATTTT. This encodes CASSFELADRTDTQYF. The chain combines TRBV5-1 with TRBJ2-3; the match to TRBD2 covers 8 bases. V trimming: 2 bases; J trimming: 1 base; junction bases outside the gene matches: 6. The V gene's germline CDR1 is SGHRS and CDR2 YFSETQ. The CDR3 totals 16 residues.

This clone was detected only once. The J gene is TRBJ2-7, the V gene TRBV11-1, with TRBD1 identical over 10 bases. From germline, CDR1 is SGHAT and CDR2 FQDESV (reference sequence). The length of the CDR3 is 14 residues. Trimming took 5 bases from V and 5 from J; bases not matched to a gene: 6. CDR3 DNA sequence: TGTGCCAGCAGCAACACCGGGACAGGGGACGAGCAGTACTTC. Translated, it gives CASSNTGTGDEQYF.

V usage is TRBV5-1 and J usage is TRBJ2-3; a weak D match, TRBD1 (5 bases). Germline V gene data show CDR1 as SGHRS and CDR2 as YFSETQ. The CDR3 runs 14 residues. V lost 0 bases to trimming and J lost 4 bases, with 9 bases between them. This CDR3 reads CASSLEVGADTQYF. DNA for the CDR3: TGCGCCAGCAGCTTGGAGGTAGGGGCAGATACGCAGTATTTT.

This clone was observed a single time. The chain is built from TRBV14 and TRBJ1-3, with TRBD1 identical over 7 bases. CDR3 size: 12 residues. V trimming: 9 bases; J trimming: 11 bases; junction bases outside the gene matches: 10. CDR1 and CDR2 from the germline V gene are SGHDN and FVKESK. The CDR3: CARATGCNPIYF. Written as DNA, the CDR3 is TGTGCCAGGGCGACAGGGTGTAACCCCATATATTTT.

J is TRBJ1-2 and V is TRBV29-1, with D perhaps matching TRBD1 (6 bases). This CDR3 is 12 amino acids long. V was trimmed by 6 bases and J by 6 bases, leaving 14 bases between them. Germline assignment: CDR1 SQVTM and CDR2 ANQGSEA. The CDR3: CSVQGNYNGYTF. The CDR3 DNA reads TGCAGCGTGCAGGGGAATTACAATGGCTACACCTTC.

The chain employs TRBV5-1 and TRBJ2-1; the match to TRBD2 covers 9 bases. The CDR3 spans 15 residues. V trimming: 2 bases; J trimming: 3 bases; junction bases outside the gene matches: 3. Looked up from germline, CDR1 is SGHRS and CDR2 is YFSETQ. As DNA, the CDR3 is TGCGCCAGCAGCTTAAGACTAGCGGACTACAATGAGCAGTTCTTC. Translation: CASSLRLADYNEQFF.

The chain uses TRBV19 and TRBJ2-5; D might be TRBD2 (6 bases). The germline V and J ends were trimmed by 6 bases and 2 bases, with 10 bases remaining between them. The germline V gene encodes CDR1 LNHDA and CDR2 SQIVND (reference sequence). The CDR3 has 13 residues. CDR3 sequence (DNA): TGTGCCAGTAGCCCGGGAGAACAAGAGACCCAGTACTTC. Its protein is CASSPGEQETQYF.

This clone has only a few counts. J is TRBJ2-1 and V is TRBV5-4; a weak D match, TRBD2 (7 bases). V shed 6 bases and J shed 2 bases, with 15 bases lying between them. The CDR3 is made up of 15 amino acids. Germline V gene lookup returns CDR1 SGHNT and CDR2 YYREEE (reference sequence). CDR3 sequence reads: CASTVRGGAYNEQFF. DNA of the CDR3: TGTGCCAGCACCGTGAGGGGGGGGGCCTACAATGAGCAGTTCTTC.

The chain combines TRBV2 with TRBJ2-3; D gene unclear. Germline CDR1 reads SNHLY; CDR2 reads FYNNEI. This CDR3 is built from 14 residues. The germline V and J ends were trimmed by 6 bases and 0 bases, with 10 bases remaining between them. CDR3 coding DNA: TGTGCCAGCAGCGACCCCGGGAGCACAGATACGCAGTATTTT. As protein: CASSDPGSTDTQYF.

The V and J genes are TRBV20-1 and TRBJ1-5; D not certain. V gave up 6 bases and J gave up 3 bases, with 6 bases separating them. The germline gives CDR1 DFQATT, CDR2 SNEGSKA (reference sequence). This CDR3 contains 11 residues. In DNA, the CDR3 is TGCAGTGCCGGTCACAATCAGCCCCAGCATTTT. Amino acids: CSAGHNQPQHF.

The chain is built from TRBV7-9 and TRBJ1-4, with D perhaps matching TRBD1 (5 bases). The CDR3 spans 15 residues. Germline CDR1 and CDR2: SEHNR and FQNEAQ (reference sequence). The V gene lost 5 bases and the J gene lost 5 bases, with 15 bases spanning the gap. The CDR3 region has the DNA TGTGCCAGCAGCGCCTGGGTGGGGCAGAATGAAAAACTGTTTTTT. This encodes CASSAWVGQNEKLFF.

This clone has only one observation. J is TRBJ2-3 and V is TRBV7-2; a possible D gene is TRBD2 (6 bases). Trimming pared 4 bases from V and 5 bases from J, leaving 16 bases between. Looked up from germline, CDR1 is SGHTA and CDR2 is FQGNSA. This CDR3 comprises 15 residues. The CDR3 reads CASSYREGGRDTQYF. In DNA, the CDR3 is TGTGCCAGCAGCTACAGAGAGGGAGGCAGAGATACGCAGTATTTT.

The rearrangement links TRBV5-1 to TRBJ2-2; 11 nucleotides line up with TRBD2. The ends lost 1 base at V and 4 bases at J; junction bases unmatched: 6. The CDR3 runs 17 residues. Germline V gives CDR1 SGHRS, CDR2 YFSETQ. The DNA of the CDR3 is TGCGCCAGCAGCTTGTACACTAGCGGGGGCATCACCGGGGAGCTGTTTTTT. Residues: CASSLYTSGGITGELFF.

The gene calls are TRBV19 and TRBJ2-1, with TRBD1 identical over 9 bases. The CDR3 is 15 residues long. Germline V gene sequence: CDR1 LNHDA, CDR2 SQIVND (reference sequence). J gave up 2 bases and V 6 bases, and 5 bases lay outside the gene matches. CDR3 sequence: CASRPGQGTYNEQFF. The CDR3 bases are TGTGCCAGTAGGCCGGGACAGGGAACCTACAATGAGCAGTTCTTC.

The rearrangement uses TRBV5-1 and TRBJ1-4, with 12 positions matching TRBD1. Germline V gene lookup returns CDR1 SGHRS and CDR2 YFSETQ. The V and J ends lost 4 bases and 4 bases, in that order; junction bases with no gene match: 11. The CDR3 length is 18 residues. The chain's CDR3 is CASSRPPGQGANNEKLFF. The CDR3 bases are TGCGCCAGCAGCAGACCTCCGGGACAGGGGGCCAATAATGAAAAACTGTTTTTT.

This clone has a single count. Other nucleotide sequences from this sample produce the same CDR3. The chain joins TRBV28 to TRBJ1-2, with no clear D. This CDR3 has 11 residues. CDR1 MDHEN and CDR2 SYDVKM come from the germline V gene. Trimming removed 10 bases from V and 8 bases from J, with 14 bases in between. In DNA, the CDR3 is TGTGCCACCCTCAGTTGGTACGGCTACACCTTC. Translation gives CATLSWYGYTF.

The V and J genes are TRBV25-1 and TRBJ1-1; the match to TRBD1 covers 9 bases. CDR3 length equals 14 residues. Germline V CDR1 and CDR2: MGHDK, SYGVNS. Trimming at V came to 4 bases and at J to 1 base, leaving 1 base not matched to a gene. The CDR3 DNA reads as TGTGCCAGCAGTGCGACAGGGGGGAACACTGAAGCTTTCTTT. Translating gives CASSATGGNTEAFF.

J is TRBJ2-5 and V is TRBV6-6; D might be TRBD2 (7 bases). V gave up 10 bases and J gave up 4 bases, with 16 bases separating them. Per the germline V gene, CDR1 is MNHNY and CDR2 is SVGAGI (reference sequence). The CDR3 has 13 residues. The CDR3 sequence is CATAEGGRETQYF. The CDR3 nucleotides read TGTGCCACCGCCGAGGGGGGGCGAGAGACCCAGTACTTC.

V and J are TRBV25-1 and TRBJ1-1, with 8 bases aligning to TRBD1. With V trimmed by 3 bases and J by 7 bases, 10 bases remained unmatched. Germline CDR1 reads MGHDK; CDR2 reads SYGVNS. The CDR3 is 15 amino acids. The DNA of the CDR3 is TGTGCCAGCAGTGACTGGGGCAGGGGGCGAAGTGAAGCTTTCTTT. Amino acid sequence: CASSDWGRGRSEAFF.

This clone has a single count. The CDR3 reads CASSQATSGSSEQFF. CDR3 coding DNA: TGTGCCAGCAGCCAAGCGACTAGCGGGAGCAGTGAGCAGTTCTTC. This sequence joins TRBV4-2 and TRBJ2-1; TRBD2 matches 12 bases. The germline V gene has CDR1 LGHNA and CDR2 YNFKEQ. The CDR3 runs 15 residues. V lost 1 base, J lost 9 bases, and 4 bases stayed unmatched.

The chain has TRBV5-4 and TRBJ2-7; no definite D call. Germline V gene sequence: CDR1 SGHNT, CDR2 YYREEE (reference sequence). V lost 2 bases and J 2 bases, leaving 8 bases between the germline ends. The CDR3 extends over 13 amino acids. The CDR3 loop reads CASSFDTTYEQYF. The CDR3 DNA is TGTGCCAGCAGCTTCGACACAACCTACGAGCAGTACTTC. The complete variable domain, with remaining parts taken from reference TRBV5-4 and TRBJ2-7, reads ETGVTQSPTHLIKTRGQQVTLRCSSQSGHNTVSWYQQALGQGPQFIFQYYREEENGRGNFPPRFSGLQFPNYSSELNVNALELDDSALYLCASSFDTTYEQYFGPGTRLTVT.

CDR3 nucleotides: TGTGCCACCAGCTCAGGTCGAGAAAAACTGTTTTTT. As protein: CATSSGREKLFF. The J gene is TRBJ1-4, the V gene TRBV15; no reliable D call. The CDR3 has 12 residues. V was cut by 5 bases and J by 8 bases, with 9 bases left in between. Germline values: CDR1 LNHNV, CDR2 YYDKDF (reference sequence).

There are a few counts of this clone. This chain uses TRBV5-1 with TRBJ1-1; a possible D gene is TRBD1 (6 bases). Trimming removed 0 bases from V and 6 bases from J, with 12 bases in between. The CDR3 consists of 14 residues. The germline V gene encodes CDR1 SGHRS and CDR2 YFSETQ. CDR3 DNA sequence: TGCGCCAGCAGCTTGGCCTCACAGGGTGCTGAAGCTTTCTTT. Protein: CASSLASQGAEAFF.